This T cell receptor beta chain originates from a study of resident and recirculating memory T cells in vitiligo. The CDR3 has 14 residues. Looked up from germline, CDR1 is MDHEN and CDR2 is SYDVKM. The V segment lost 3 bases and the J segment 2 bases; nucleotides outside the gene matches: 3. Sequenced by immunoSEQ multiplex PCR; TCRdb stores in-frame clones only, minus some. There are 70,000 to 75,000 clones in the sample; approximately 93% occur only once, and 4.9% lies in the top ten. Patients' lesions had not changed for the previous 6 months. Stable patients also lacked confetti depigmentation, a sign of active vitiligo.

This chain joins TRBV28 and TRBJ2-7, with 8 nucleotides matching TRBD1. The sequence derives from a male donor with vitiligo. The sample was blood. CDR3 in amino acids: CASSLKQGAYEQYF. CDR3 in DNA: TGTGCCAGCAGTTTGAAACAGGGGGCCTACGAGCAGTACTTC.